This T cell receptor beta chain derives from a study of cytomegalovirus exposure and HLA in healthy donors. Study-wide results and caveats: 164 TCR beta chains were listed as cytomegalovirus-associated. Some public TCRs appeared in many individuals, while most sequences were rare. According to reports, the classifier identified cytomegalovirus status with high specificity and sensitivity.

The donors were members of the validation cohort comprising over a hundred subjects, separate from the roughly 670-subject first cohort. TCRdb keeps only in-frame clones here, not all; method: immunoSEQ multiplex PCR. This sample has fewer than 80,000 clones, with over 95% found just once. The table lists this clone with a count of one. Antigen: not known. Germline V gene sequence: CDR1 SGHRS, CDR2 YFSETQ. There are 18 residues in the CDR3. V lost 2 bases, J lost 2 bases, and 8 bases stayed unmatched. Material: PBMCs. This chain links TRBV5-1 with TRBJ2-7; 15 positions agree with TRBD2. The clonotype originates from a young woman in good health and CMV-seropositive. The CDR3 sequence is CASSLIPGLAGGTYEQYF. In nucleotides, the CDR3 is TGCGCCAGCAGCTTAATCCCGGGACTAGCGGGAGGCACCTACGAGCAGTACTTC. The full variable domain, rest sourced from reference TRBV5-1 and TRBJ2-7, is KAGVTQTPRYLIKTRGQQVTLSCSPISGHRSVSWYQQTPGQGLQFLFEYFSETQRNKGNFPGRFSGRQFSNSRSEMNVSTLELGDSALYLCASSLIPGLAGGTYEQYFGPGTRLTVT.